A selection of T cell receptor beta chains follows, all from one sample in a study of Graves' ophthalmopathy and Graves' hyperthyroidism. A single record per CDR3 protein comes from TCRdb applying MiXCR to the multiplex PCR reads. The table shows over a million distinct CDR3 sequences, with about two fifths occurring only once. Sequencing was done on a sample of peripheral blood or thyroid tissue (not recorded which). These receptors were obtained from an adult man with Graves' hyperthyroidism. Both conserved end residues are trimmed from each CDR3.

V: TRBV12-3/TRBV12-4; CDR3: ASSPQPGTGDYGYT
V: TRBV19; CDR3: ASSIASTSYEQY
V: TRBV6-6; CDR3: ASRTTVNYGYT
V: TRBV2; CDR3: ASSGRVNQPQH
V: TRBV7-7; CDR3: ASSVRQGMETQY
V: TRBV10-3; CDR3: ASRGAVNPPLH
V: TRBV4-3; CDR3: ASSQDGSGTGTYEQY
V: TRBV25-1; CDR3: ASSEPTSTYEQY
V: TRBV19; CDR3: ASSLRRDSATNEKLF
V: TRBV9; CDR3: ASSGAGIRGTEAF
V: TRBV12-3/TRBV12-4; CDR3: ASSPSGGLNSPLH